This T cell receptor (beta chain) comes out of a study of early T cells in non-severe SARS-CoV-2 infection. Findings of the study overall: Anti-spike CD8 responses were favored in VDJdb matching, and private and CD4 specificities were missed.

There are a few counts of this clonotype. Its antigen remains unknown. The library protocol tagged individual cDNA molecules with unique molecular identifiers. MiXCR was run by TCRdb on the 5' RACE reads, yielding one entry per CDR3 protein. This sample carries about 77,000 distinct CDR3 sequences, roughly 9.4% of them seen once, and the ten largest clones take about 5.3%. This clonotype was obtained from an adult who was a healthcare worker with PCR-confirmed SARS-CoV-2 infection or an uninfected control (not recorded which). Sequencing input: whole blood.

The CDR3 loop reads CASSLSGVLAGYEQYF. The CDR3 coding sequence is TGTGCCAGCAGTTTATCTGGTGTACTAGCCGGCTACGAGCAGTACTTC. The J gene is TRBJ2-7, the V gene TRBV27, with D possibly matching TRBD2 (6 bases). The CDR3 length is 16 residues. V was pared by 0 bases and J by 3 bases, with 15 bases between. Germline values: CDR1 MNHEY, CDR2 SMNVEV (reference sequence).